The clone carrying this TCR beta chain has more than one count but fewer than ten. The entry originates in a study of T cells in Graves' hyperthyroidism and ophthalmopathy. Exclusion of a patient resulted from uncontrolled infection, other autoimmune disease, pregnancy or lactation. Diagnosis relied on clinical symptoms, serum thyroxine and TRAb, thyroid ultrasound and orbital computed tomography. Amplification of TCR beta CDR3 regions was performed using RNA transcripts as template. During a first-round RT-PCR of the TCR CDR3, the HTBI primer set was used. TCRdb redid the calling of the multiplex PCR reads with MiXCR, one entry per CDR3 protein. The sample records about 480,000 distinct CDR3 sequences, roughly 23% being singletons. Germline V gene lookup returns CDR1 SEHNR and CDR2 FQNEAQ (reference sequence). The CDR3 is made up of 15 amino acids. The V and J ends lost 5 bases and 1 base, in that order; junction bases with no gene match: 7.

The receptor was isolated from a woman in her sixties or seventies with Graves' ophthalmopathy. Sequencing was performed on blood. J is TRBJ1-1 and V is TRBV7-9, with 7 bases matching TRBD1. For the CDR3, the DNA is TGTGCCAGCAGCCGCACAGGGGACGAGAACACTGAAGCTTTCTTT. This encodes CASSRTGDENTEAFF.